The 8 T cell receptor beta chains in this list originate from one sample, sequenced in a study of T cell responses to AZD1222 COVID-19 vaccine. Sequenced by immunoSEQ multiplex PCR; TCRdb stores in-frame clones only, minus some. The table lists 25,000 to 30,000 clones, about 90% of them singletons. Specimen: peripheral blood, collected 28 days after the second AZD1222 dose. The receptors were sampled from an adult who received the AZD1222 COVID-19 vaccine.

The chain joins TRBV7-8 to TRBJ1-6, with TRBD1 as a possible D gene (5 bases). CDR1 SGHVS and CDR2 FQNEAQ come from the germline V gene. V was cut by 6 bases and J by 10 bases, with 19 bases left in between. The CDR3 runs 15 residues. The CDR3 DNA reads TGTGCCAGCAGTTCCGTTGTGGGGGTCTCATCACCCCTCCACTTT. Amino acids: CASSSVVGVSSPLHF.

The V gene is TRBV18, the J gene TRBJ1-6; no definite D call. Per germline, CDR1 KGHSH and CDR2 LQKENI. Trimming removed 0 bases at V and 10 bases at J, with 16 bases between. CDR3 length: 16 residues. CDR3 protein: CASSPPHSGSVSPLHF. The CDR3 coding sequence is TGTGCCAGCTCACCACCTCATAGCGGGTCGGTATCACCCCTCCACTTT. The variable domain in full, with the rest retrieved from reference TRBV18 and TRBJ1-6, is NAGVMQNPRHLVRRRGQEARLRCSPMKGHSHVYWYRQLPEEGLKFMVYLQKENIIDESGMPKERFSAEFPKEGPSILRIQQVVRGDSAAYFCASSPPHSGSVSPLHFGNGTRLTVT.

The chain is built from TRBV7-9 and TRBJ1-2; TRBD1 agrees at 7 bases. CDR3 length: 14 amino acids. The V gene end was trimmed by 3 bases and the J gene end by 6 bases; junction bases not matched to a gene: 7. CDR1 is SEHNR and CDR2 is FQNEAQ in the germline V gene (reference sequence). The CDR3 DNA sequence: TGTGCCAGCAGCTTGGGACAGACAGGGAATGGCTACACCTTC. Protein product: CASSLGQTGNGYTF.

V gene TRBV18 combines with J gene TRBJ1-6; 7 positions match TRBD1. This CDR3 contains 16 residues. Germline V gene data show CDR1 as KGHSH and CDR2 as LQKENI. V dropped 6 bases and J dropped 5; count of bases not matched to a gene: 10. CDR3: CASSSTSGTDNSPLHF. CDR3 in DNA: TGTGCCAGCTCTTCCACGTCCGGGACAGATAATTCACCCCTCCACTTT.

This sequence joins TRBV11-1 and TRBJ2-1; 8 bases match TRBD2. The CDR3 is made up of 15 amino acids. The trim removed 2 bases at V and 6 bases at J, leaving 6 bases unmatched. The germline V gene has CDR1 SGHAT and CDR2 FQDESV (reference sequence). The CDR3 nucleotides read TGTGCCAGCAGCTTAAACGCGGGAGGTCCCAATGAGCAGTTCTTC. It codes for CASSLNAGGPNEQFF.

In its sample, this clone was seen once. This chain joins TRBV21-1 and TRBJ2-1. TRBV21-1 is labeled a pseudogene. This CDR3 spans 15 amino acids. DNA of the CDR3: TGTGCCAGCGGGAAAGGGGGTGATTCCTACAATGAGCAGTTCTTC. It yields the protein CASGKGGDSYNEQFF.

The gene calls are TRBV27 and TRBJ2-1; TRBD2 aligns across 9 bases. The V gene's germline CDR1 is MNHEY and CDR2 SMNVEV (reference sequence). CDR3 length: 17 amino acids. V shed 5 bases, J shed 6 bases, and the junction held 14 bases outside the gene matches. CDR3 DNA sequence: TGTGCCAGCAGTACCCCTCGGGGTAGCGGGAGCCCCAATGAGCAGTTCTTC. Translating gives CASSTPRGSGSPNEQFF.

V usage is TRBV7-3 and J usage is TRBJ1-2; 9 bases match TRBD1. V was clipped by 5 bases and J by 8 bases; unmatched bases: 6. Germline assignment: CDR1 SGHTA and CDR2 FQGTGA. This CDR3 contains 13 residues. The CDR3 sequence is CASSRFTGGGYTF. DNA of the CDR3: TGTGCCAGCAGCCGGTTTACAGGGGGCGGCTACACCTTC.